This T cell receptor (beta chain) was found in a study of CD8 T cells in ankylosing spondylitis. Notes on the study in general: Several highly homologous variants formed a TCR beta motif that appeared characteristic of ankylosing spondylitis blood. Some motif variants had been reported before (in reactive arthritis synovial fluid and blood). Clones linked to disease, bearing a CD8+ phenotype, were relatively rare in peripheral blood.

Germline values: CDR1 LGHDT, CDR2 YNNKEL (reference sequence). There are 15 residues in the CDR3. The V and J ends lost 4 bases and 1 base respectively, with 13 bases between them. TCRdb itself ran the 5' RACE reads through MiXCR, one entry per CDR3 protein. Of roughly 300,000 distinct CDR3 sequences listed, less than 10% are singletons. Concerning this clonotype: Its antigen is undetermined.

The sequence was collected from a male donor with ankylosing spondylitis. The gene calls are TRBV3-1 and TRBJ1-1; maybe TRBD1 (5 bases). Input material: blood, either unsorted or a sorted T cell fraction (not recorded which). The CDR3 nucleotides read TGTGCCAGCAGCCTTCATTCCGGGGCGAACACTGAAGCTTTCTTT. Its protein is CASSLHSGANTEAFF.